Given below is one T cell receptor (beta chain) in context. Its antigen is currently unknown. The CDR3 has 14 residues. From germline, CDR1 is SGHRS and CDR2 YFSETQ. The ends were cut back, 4 bases at V and 6 bases at J, with 13 bases in the middle. Sample time point: week 35, safety follow-up. In every dose of vaccine, 300 ug of mutant IDH1 20-mer peptide was given alongside topical imiquimod. Donors had new WHO grade 3 or 4 IDH1-mutant, ATRX-lost astrocytomas. The record originates from a study of a mutant IDH1 vaccine in newly diagnosed glioma. Study context: Patients began vaccination 4-6 weeks after radiotherapy alone, or with temozolomide cycles. Sex among treated patients split roughly 60% male, roughly 38% female; mean age was approximately 40 years. Points from the study as a whole: Vaccine-induced immune responses were detected in about 93% of patients.

TCRdb keeps only in-frame clones here, not all; method: immunoSEQ multiplex PCR. The sample includes around 57,000 clones, about 85% seen only once; the top ten take over 3.5%. The V call is TRBV5-1, the J call TRBJ2-2, with D hard to call. Sample: PBMCs, taken from a glioma patient whose treatment included an IDH1 peptide vaccine. This TCR derives from a man in his thirties or forties with glioma. CDR3 coding DNA: TGCGCCAGCAGCCCCGGAAGTACGTCCGGGGAGCTGTTTTTT. It yields the protein CASSPGSTSGELFF.